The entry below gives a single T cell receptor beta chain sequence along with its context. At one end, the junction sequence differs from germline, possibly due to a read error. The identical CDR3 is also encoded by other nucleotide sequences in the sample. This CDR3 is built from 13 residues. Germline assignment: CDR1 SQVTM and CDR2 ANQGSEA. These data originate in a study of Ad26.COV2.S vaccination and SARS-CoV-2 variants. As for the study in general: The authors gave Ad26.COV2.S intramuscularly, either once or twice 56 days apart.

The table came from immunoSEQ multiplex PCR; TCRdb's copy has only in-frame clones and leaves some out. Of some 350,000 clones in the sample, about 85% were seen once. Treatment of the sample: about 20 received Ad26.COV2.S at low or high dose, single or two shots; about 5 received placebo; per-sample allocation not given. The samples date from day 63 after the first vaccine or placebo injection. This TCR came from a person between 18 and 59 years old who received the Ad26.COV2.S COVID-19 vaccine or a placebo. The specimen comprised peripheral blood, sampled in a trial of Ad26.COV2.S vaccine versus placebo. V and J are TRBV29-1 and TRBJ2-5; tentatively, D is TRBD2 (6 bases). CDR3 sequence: CSGALQVQETQYF. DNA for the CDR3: TGTAGCGGCGCTCTGCAGGTCCAAGAGACCCAGTACTTC.